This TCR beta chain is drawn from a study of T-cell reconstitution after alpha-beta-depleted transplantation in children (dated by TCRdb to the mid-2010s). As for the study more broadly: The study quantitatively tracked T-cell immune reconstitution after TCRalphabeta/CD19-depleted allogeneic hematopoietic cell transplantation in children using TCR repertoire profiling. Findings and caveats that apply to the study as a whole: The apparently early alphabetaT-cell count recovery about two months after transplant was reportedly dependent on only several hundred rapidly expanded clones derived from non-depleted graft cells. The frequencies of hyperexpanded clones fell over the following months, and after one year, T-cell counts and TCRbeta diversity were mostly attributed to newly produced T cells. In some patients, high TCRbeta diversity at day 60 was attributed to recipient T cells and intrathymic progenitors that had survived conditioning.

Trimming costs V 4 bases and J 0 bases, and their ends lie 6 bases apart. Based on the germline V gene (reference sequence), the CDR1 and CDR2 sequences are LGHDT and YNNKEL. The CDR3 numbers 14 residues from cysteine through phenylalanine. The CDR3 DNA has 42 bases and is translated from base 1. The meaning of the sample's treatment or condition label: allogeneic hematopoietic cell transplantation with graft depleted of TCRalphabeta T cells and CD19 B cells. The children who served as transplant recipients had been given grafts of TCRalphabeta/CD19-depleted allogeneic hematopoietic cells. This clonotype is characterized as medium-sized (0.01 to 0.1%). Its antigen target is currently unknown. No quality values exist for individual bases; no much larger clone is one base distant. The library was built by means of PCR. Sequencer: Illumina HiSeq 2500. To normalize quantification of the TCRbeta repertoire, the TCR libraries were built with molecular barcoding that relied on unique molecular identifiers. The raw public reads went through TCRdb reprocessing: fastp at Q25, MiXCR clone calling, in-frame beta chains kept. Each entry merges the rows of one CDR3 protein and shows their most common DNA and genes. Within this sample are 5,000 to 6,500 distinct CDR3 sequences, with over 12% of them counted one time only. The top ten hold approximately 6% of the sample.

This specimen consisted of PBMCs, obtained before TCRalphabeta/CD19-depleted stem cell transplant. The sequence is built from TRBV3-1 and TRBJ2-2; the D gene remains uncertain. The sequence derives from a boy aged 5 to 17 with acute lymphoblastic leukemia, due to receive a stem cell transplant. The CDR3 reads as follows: CASSRGANTGELFF. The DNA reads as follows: TGTGCCAGCAGCCGCGGAGCGAACACCGGGGAGCTGTTTTTT.